One T cell receptor (beta chain) is described in this entry. Its target is unknown. This sample was included in a study of T cell responses to AZD1222 COVID-19 vaccine. Study-wide findings and caveats: Spike as a whole was targeted by vaccine-associated CD4 TCRs, dominant at 160-218 and 743-854. Nearly half of spike-specific TCRs reportedly go after variant regions that carry no mutations. Donors were chiefly white British, with a greater number of females, and clonal diversity was perhaps underestimated.

Profiling relied on immunoSEQ multiplex PCR, and the TCRdb table lists in-frame clones only, not all of them. Among about 100,000 clones, 80% to 90% were seen once, and the ten largest hold roughly 6.3%. V dropped 2 bases and J dropped 2 bases, with 13 bases sitting between them. In germline, CDR1 is SGHDT, CDR2 YYEEEE. There are 15 residues in the CDR3. The specimen comprised peripheral blood, sampled on day 0 of AZD1222 vaccination. The V gene is TRBV5-6, the J gene TRBJ1-2; D is possibly TRBD1 (5 bases). This sequence originates from an adult in good health. The CDR3 coding sequence is TGTGCCAGCAGCTTTGGTCGACAGCTAAACTATGGCTACACCTTC. Translation: CASSFGRQLNYGYTF.